This T cell receptor beta chain was captured in a study of T cell responses to AZD1222 COVID-19 vaccine. Study information: Second doses were pooled across both intervals (about 4 or about 12 weeks).

Here immunoSEQ multiplex PCR was the method, and the copy in TCRdb shows in-frame clones only, minus some. The sample holds approximately 160,000 clones, about nine tenths seen once. The CDR3 consists of 16 residues. Trimming cost V 3 bases and J 4 bases; bases outside gene matches: 12. Germline V gene lookup returns CDR1 MDHEN and CDR2 SYDVKM. As for this clone: Its cognate antigen is unknown.

Study-wide findings and caveats: Sampling captured repertoires only after the peak T cell response. An increase in Spike-specific TCR breadth and depth was observed after two AZD1222 doses. The donor group comprised mostly white British people and more females; the analysis possibly underestimated clonal diversity.

The specimen was peripheral blood, collected on day 0 of AZD1222 vaccination. The TCR originated in an adult in good health. The chain recombines TRBV28 with TRBJ2-7, with 7 nucleotides matching TRBD2. CDR3 sequence: CASSFYTGGTSYEQYF. CDR3 bases: TGTGCCAGCAGTTTTTATACCGGGGGGACGTCTTACGAGCAGTACTTC. The entire variable domain, with the rest obtained from reference TRBV28 and TRBJ2-7, is as follows: DVKVTQSSRYLVKRTGEKVFLECVQDMDHENMFWYRQDPGLGLRLIYFSYDVKMKEKGDIPEGYSVSREKKERFSLILESASTNQTSMYLCASSFYTGGTSYEQYFGPGTRLTVT.